A single sample is the source of the 15 T cell receptor beta chains below, sequenced in a study of T cell responses to AZD1222 COVID-19 vaccine. The method was immunoSEQ multiplex PCR; TCRdb's version includes in-frame clones alone and lacks a portion of them. The sample holds 15,000 to 20,000 clones; more than 80% are singletons and the top ten take around 20%. Sequenced material: peripheral blood, taken 28 days after the second AZD1222 dose. The receptors here all came from an adult who received the AZD1222 COVID-19 vaccine.

V and J are TRBV9 and TRBJ1-2; weak D call: TRBD1 (5 bases). The CDR3 totals 14 residues. The V end was cut by 3 bases, the J end by 7 bases, with 16 bases between. From germline, CDR1 is SGDLS and CDR2 YYNGEE. The chain's CDR3 is CASSADSTRGGYTF. The CDR3 nucleotides are TGTGCCAGCAGCGCCGACAGTACCCGGGGTGGCTACACCTTC.

V gene TRBV11-1 combines with J gene TRBJ2-5; tentatively, D is TRBD1 (6 bases). Germline V gene lookup returns CDR1 SGHAT and CDR2 FQDESV (reference sequence). This CDR3 has 13 residues. Trimming removed 1 base from V and 4 bases from J, with 7 bases in between. CDR3 bases: TGTGCCAGCAGCTTAGGAGGGGGAGAGACCCAGTACTTC. As protein: CASSLGGGETQYF.

The genes are TRBV4-2 and TRBJ2-3; D possibly corresponds to TRBD2 (5 bases). The ends were cut back, 1 base at V and 8 bases at J, with 19 bases in the middle. The CDR3 sequence is 16 residues long. Germline CDR1 LGHNA, CDR2 YNFKEQ. The CDR3 DNA reads TGTGCCAGCAGCCAAGTTACAGCGGTGGGCCTGGGTACGCAGTATTTT. Its translation is CASSQVTAVGLGTQYF.

The chain employs TRBV6-5 and TRBJ2-7; D is perhaps TRBD2 (6 bases). The germline V gene encodes CDR1 MNHEY and CDR2 SVGAGI. The CDR3 runs 13 residues. Trimming removed 10 bases at V and 0 bases at J, with 13 bases between. The CDR3 loop reads CATTEGSSYEQYF. The CDR3 region has the DNA TGTGCCACCACGGAGGGCAGCTCCTACGAGCAGTACTTC.

The gene calls are TRBV10-3 and TRBJ2-3, with TRBD2 matching over 13 bases. V lost 4 bases, J lost 3 bases, and 4 bases stayed unmatched. The germline gives CDR1 ENHRY, CDR2 SYGVKD. This CDR3 spans 16 amino acids. CDR3 region: CAISAWTSGRTDTQYF. The CDR3 DNA reads TGTGCCATCAGTGCCTGGACTAGCGGGAGAACAGATACGCAGTATTTT.

The V and J genes are TRBV5-5 and TRBJ1-5; D unresolved. The germline V gene has CDR1 SGHKS and CDR2 YYEKEE (reference sequence). This CDR3 has 16 amino acids. V lost 4 bases and J 0 bases, leaving 14 bases between the germline ends. DNA for the CDR3: TGTGCCAGCAGCATAGATTGGGGAAATAGCAATCAGCCCCAGCATTTT. Amino acids: CASSIDWGNSNQPQHF.

The rearrangement uses TRBV2 and TRBJ1-5; a possible D gene is TRBD1 (5 bases). The CDR3 contains 13 residues. V dropped 7 bases and J dropped 1 base, with 8 bases sitting between them. Germline V gene sequence: CDR1 SNHLY, CDR2 FYNNEI. The CDR3 bases are TGTGCCAGCACAGGGCAGAGCAATCAGCCCCAGCATTTT. Protein product: CASTGQSNQPQHF.

V and J are TRBV7-9 and TRBJ1-4; D remains unclear. Trimming removed 2 bases at V and 0 bases at J, with 13 bases between. The V gene's germline CDR1 is SEHNR and CDR2 FQNEAQ (reference sequence). The CDR3 totals 17 residues. CDR3 sequence: CASSLSPYYATNEKLFF. The CDR3 coding sequence is TGTGCCAGCAGCTTAAGCCCTTACTATGCAACTAATGAAAAACTGTTTTTT.

V usage is TRBV19 and J usage is TRBJ2-3, with 13 bases that match TRBD2. CDR1 is LNHDA and CDR2 is SQIVND in the germline V gene (reference sequence). This CDR3 has 15 amino acids. The V segment lost 1 base and the J segment 6 bases; nucleotides outside the gene matches: 1. CDR3 sequence reads: CASSIGLAGGDTQYF. DNA of the CDR3: TGTGCCAGTAGTATAGGACTAGCGGGAGGTGATACGCAGTATTTT.

This clone was observed a handful of times. The J gene is TRBJ2-1, the V gene TRBV7-9, with D possibly called TRBD1 or TRBD2 (6 bases each). The CDR3 is 18 residues long. CDR1 and CDR2 from the germline V gene are SEHNR and FQNEAQ (reference sequence). Between the trimmed V and J ends, which lost 6 bases and 8 bases, there was a span of 29 bases. CDR3 coding DNA: TGTGCCAGCAGTCGGGGTAGGTGGTGGGGGGCCGGACACGATGAGCAGTTCTTC. Protein: CASSRGRWWGAGHDEQFF.

This chain joins TRBV7-2 and TRBJ2-7, with 7 positions matching TRBD1. Losses at the gene ends were 4 bases for V and 1 base for J; bases not matched to a gene: 13. The CDR3 covers 17 residues. Germline CDR1 is SGHTA and CDR2 is FQGNSA. The CDR3 coding sequence is TGTGCCAGCAGCTCTCCTCCGGGGCCAGGGGGATCCTACGAGCAGTACTTC. This sequence encodes CASSSPPGPGGSYEQYF.

The chain joins TRBV7-2 to TRBJ1-4, with 7 bases fitting TRBD1. In germline, CDR1 is SGHTA, CDR2 FQGNSA. The CDR3 extends over 14 amino acids. V lost 2 bases to trimming and J lost 7 bases; unmatched junction nucleotides: 4. Here the CDR3 DNA reads TGTGCCAGCAGCTTAAGGGCAGGGGGTGAAAAACTGTTTTTT. It codes for CASSLRAGGEKLFF.

This rearrangement joins TRBV7-2 to TRBJ2-3, with D possibly TRBD1 on 6 matching bases. This CDR3 has 13 amino acids. Trimming took 5 bases from V and 5 from J, leaving 11 bases between them. CDR1 SGHTA and CDR2 FQGNSA come from the germline V gene. The CDR3 loop is CASSKQQGDTQYF. CDR3 coding DNA: TGTGCCAGCAGCAAACAACAGGGAGATACGCAGTATTTT.

Only a few counts were recorded for this clone. The chain couples TRBV5-8 to TRBJ2-5; TRBD1 agrees at 11 bases. Trimming removed 1 base from V and 4 bases from J; junction bases left unmatched: 6. CDR1 SGHTS and CDR2 YDEGEE come from the germline V gene. The CDR3 consists of 16 residues. CDR3 sequence (DNA): TGTGCCAGCAGCTTGCTAGGACAGGGGGCTTCAGAGACCCAGTACTTC. It yields the protein CASSLLGQGASETQYF.

V usage is TRBV5-5 and J usage is TRBJ1-1, with a weak D call TRBD1 (5 bases). The CDR3 covers 14 residues. The germline V gene has CDR1 SGHKS and CDR2 YYEKEE (reference sequence). Trimming stripped 4 bases from V and 2 bases from J, with 12 bases between. The CDR3 DNA follows: TGTGCCAGCAGCCGCGGGGGGACCAACACTGAAGCTTTCTTT. It encodes CASSRGGTNTEAFF.